A selection of T cell receptor beta chains follows, all from one sample in a study of cytomegalovirus exposure and HLA in healthy donors. The table came from immunoSEQ multiplex PCR; TCRdb's copy has only in-frame clones and leaves some out. The sample lists around 160,000 clones, around 83% occurring once. The sample taken for sequencing was PBMCs. The receptors were gathered from a man aged 50 or older in good health and CMV-seropositive. Both conserved end residues are part of each CDR3. Each record gives: clone size, V gene, D gene, J gene, CDR3 protein, CDR3 DNA. The D gene is left open where the match is weak. For some rows the clone size is stated as once, few or many, or as a class when expanded; others skip it.

.	TRBV6-5	.	TRBJ1-2	CASRIGVSYTF	TGTGCCAGCAGGATCGGGGTTAGCTACACCTTC
.	TRBV28	TRBD1	TRBJ1-5	CASSLGTGVGNQPQHF	TGTGCCAGCAGTTTGGGGACAGGGGTGGGCAATCAGCCCCAGCATTTT
.	TRBV11-1	.	TRBJ1-2	CASSLGAVGGYTF	TGTGCCAGCAGCTTAGGAGCGGTCGGTGGCTACACCTTC
.	TRBV11-2	.	TRBJ2-4	CASRLGSDYKNIQYF	TGTGCCAGCAGGTTAGGGAGCGACTACAAAAACATTCAGTACTTC
.	TRBV6-6	.	TRBJ2-7	CASIWDLRGYEQYF	TGTGCCAGCATCTGGGACCTCAGGGGCTACGAGCAGTACTTC
.	TRBV5-1	.	TRBJ1-1	CASSLGDSWKVNTEAFF	TGCGCCAGCAGCTTGGGCGACAGCTGGAAGGTGAACACTGAAGCTTTCTTT
.	TRBV19	.	TRBJ2-3	CASSIGPDTQYF	TGTGCCAGTAGTATAGGGCCAGATACGCAGTATTTT
.	TRBV23-1	TRBD1	TRBJ2-7	CASSRLLRTGGSYEQYF	TGCGCCAGCAGTCGATTACTCCGGACAGGGGGGTCCTACGAGCAGTACTTC
.	TRBV28	.	TRBJ1-5	CASSLGHQPQHF	TGTGCCAGCAGTTTAGGACACCAGCCCCAGCATTTT
.	TRBV7-2	TRBD2	TRBJ2-2	CASSLRGSGSGTGELFF	TGTGCCAGCAGCTTAAGGGGCAGCGGGAGTGGTACCGGGGAGCTGTTTTTT
.	TRBV5-4	TRBD1	TRBJ1-1	CATQGQLNTEAFF	TGTGCCACCCAGGGACAGTTGAACACTGAAGCTTTCTTT
.	TRBV4-1	TRBD1	TRBJ2-2	CASSQRDRETGELFF	TGCGCCAGCAGCCAACGTGACAGGGAAACCGGGGAGCTGTTTTTT
.	TRBV27	.	TRBJ2-7	CASSLGASYEQYF	TGTGCCAGCAGTTTGGGGGCATCCTACGAGCAGTACTTC
.	TRBV10-3	TRBD1	TRBJ1-6	CAISDLGQGHSPLHF	TGTGCCATCAGTGACCTGGGACAGGGTCACTCACCCCTCCACTTT
.	TRBV7-9	TRBD1	TRBJ2-4	CASSLVGTGKNIQYF	TGTGCCAGCAGCTTAGTCGGGACAGGAAAAAACATTCAGTACTTC
.	TRBV9	TRBD1	TRBJ2-7	CASSDRDRDPYEQYF	TGTGCCAGCAGCGACCGGGACAGGGATCCCTACGAGCAGTACTTC
.	TRBV2	.	TRBJ2-1	CASSRGGGYNEQFF	TGTGCCAGCAGCCGAGGGGGGGGGTACAATGAGCAGTTCTTC
.	TRBV27	.	TRBJ2-3	CASSPITVDTQYF	TGTGCCAGCAGCCCCATCACAGTAGATACGCAGTATTTT
.	TRBV5-5	TRBD1	TRBJ2-7	CASSLRWDRAPYEQYF	TGTGCCAGCAGCTTGAGATGGGACAGGGCTCCCTACGAGCAGTACTTC
.	TRBV11-2	TRBD2	TRBJ2-2	CASSSSGVMPGELFF	TGTGCCAGCAGCTCAAGCGGGGTGATGCCCGGGGAGCTGTTTTTT
once	TRBV6-5	.	TRBJ1-6	CASSSSPTGWSPLHF	TGTGCCAGCAGTTCCTCCCCGACAGGTTGGTCACCCCTCCACTTT
.	TRBV27	TRBD1	TRBJ1-6	CASSLVGDRVGSPLHF	TGTGCCAGCAGTTTAGTTGGGGACAGGGTTGGTTCACCCCTCCACTTT
.	TRBV5-7	.	TRBJ2-6	CASSEREDGANVLTF	TGTGCCAGCAGCGAGAGGGAGGATGGGGCCAACGTCCTGACTTTC
.	TRBV27	TRBD2	TRBJ2-2	CASRQFSGLADNTGELFF	TGTGCCAGCAGACAGTTTTCGGGACTAGCCGACAACACCGGGGAGCTGTTTTTT
.	TRBV4-1	.	TRBJ2-1	CASSRDWAGARVQPNNEQFF	TGCGCCAGCAGCCGAGACTGGGCAGGGGCGAGGGTTCAACCTAACAATGAGCAGTTCTTC
.	TRBV6-1	.	TRBJ2-7	CASTRDNSYEQYF	TGTGCCAGCACACGGGACAACTCCTACGAGCAGTACTTC
.	TRBV9	.	TRBJ1-3	CASSVPSETDFSGNTIYF	TGTGCCAGCAGCGTCCCGTCCGAGACAGACTTCTCTGGAAACACCATATATTTT
few	TRBV5-6	.	TRBJ2-6	CASSTGPANVLTF	TGTGCCAGCAGTACAGGGCCCGCCAACGTCCTGACTTTC
.	TRBV4-3	.	TRBJ2-7	CASSQESRGDYEQYF	TGCGCCAGCAGCCAAGAGTCCAGGGGCGACTACGAGCAGTACTTC
.	TRBV2	.	TRBJ1-1	CASSSTVNTEAFF	TGTGCCAGCAGTTCCACAGTGAACACTGAAGCTTTCTTT
.	TRBV4-2	TRBD2	TRBJ2-5	CASSLAGTSGGRGPGTQYF	TGTGCCAGCAGCCTGGCGGGGACTAGCGGGGGGAGGGGGCCGGGGACCCAGTACTTC
.	TRBV11-3	.	TRBJ2-1	CASSVSRARASYNEQFF	TGTGCCAGCAGCGTCTCACGGGCGCGGGCCTCCTACAATGAGCAGTTCTTC
.	TRBV19	.	TRBJ2-1	CASSLGDADRNNEQFF	TGTGCCAGTAGCCTCGGAGATGCCGATCGCAACAATGAGCAGTTCTTC
.	TRBV10-2	TRBD2	TRBJ2-7	CASSEGLAGVPEQYF	TGCGCCAGCAGTGAAGGATTAGCGGGAGTACCCGAGCAGTACTTC
few	TRBV5-6	.	TRBJ1-1	CASSPLGEGIRTEAFF	TGTGCCAGCAGCCCGTTGGGGGAGGGAATTCGGACTGAAGCTTTCTTT
.	TRBV19	TRBD1	TRBJ1-4	CASSPFEGAEKLFF	TGTGCCAGTAGTCCGTTTGAGGGGGCTGAAAAACTGTTTTTT
.	TRBV19	TRBD2	TRBJ2-5	CASSTIAGPWETQYF	TGTGCCAGTAGTACCATAGCGGGGCCTTGGGAGACCCAGTACTTC
.	TRBV7-2	TRBD2	TRBJ2-3	CASSLIGGARTDTQYF	TGTGCCAGCAGCTTAATCGGGGGGGCCCGCACAGATACGCAGTATTTT
few	TRBV19	.	TRBJ1-4	CASGSQPREKLFF	TGTGCCAGTGGCAGCCAGCCGAGGGAAAAACTGTTTTTT
.	TRBV5-1	TRBD2	TRBJ2-7	CASSLETSGPVSSYEQYF	TGCGCCAGCAGCTTGGAGACTAGCGGGCCAGTGAGCTCCTACGAGCAGTACTTC
.	TRBV5-4	.	TRBJ1-2	CASSLGRGLANYGYTF	TGTGCCAGCAGCTTAGGGCGGGGGCTAGCTAACTATGGCTACACCTTC
.	TRBV5-1	.	TRBJ2-7	CASSPKTSEQYF	TGCGCCAGCAGCCCCAAAACCAGCGAGCAGTACTTC
.	TRBV9	TRBD1	TRBJ1-2	CASSRAGGMRDGYTF	TGTGCCAGCAGCCGTGCAGGGGGCATGAGGGATGGCTACACCTTC
.	TRBV5-1	.	TRBJ2-2	CASSFKGMAANTGELFF	TGCGCCAGCAGCTTTAAGGGGATGGCGGCGAACACCGGGGAGCTGTTTTTT
.	TRBV27	.	TRBJ2-6	CASSVAGANVLTF	TGTGCCAGCAGTGTCGCTGGGGCCAACGTCCTGACTTTC
.	TRBV7-6	TRBD1	TRBJ2-7	CASSPSGQAIEQYF	TGTGCCAGCAGCCCGTCGGGACAGGCGATCGAGCAGTACTTC
.	TRBV18	.	TRBJ2-2	CASSPQGAGNTGELFF	TGTGCCAGCTCACCTCAGGGCGCCGGGAACACCGGGGAGCTGTTTTTT